This passage covers 21 T cell receptor beta chains from one sample sequenced in a study of blood T cell repertoires in COVID-19. TCRdb keeps only in-frame clones here, not all; method: immunoSEQ multiplex PCR. In the table there are 89,000 or so clones, approximately 88% of which are singletons. Sample: peripheral blood. Receptor source: a middle-aged man with COVID-19, enrolled during active disease.

The J gene is TRBJ2-1, the V gene TRBV5-1, with 12 positions matching TRBD2. V lost 2 bases to trimming and J lost 5 bases; unmatched junction nucleotides: 5. Per the germline V gene, CDR1 is SGHRS and CDR2 is YFSETQ. The CDR3 totals 16 residues. In nucleotides, the CDR3 is TGCGCCAGCAGCTTTGAGCTAGCGGGGGGGAACAATGAGCAGTTCTTC. Translated, it gives CASSFELAGGNNEQFF.

The chain couples TRBV7-2 to TRBJ1-3, with unresolved D. V lost 1 base, J lost 2 bases, and 9 bases lay in between. This CDR3 is 15 amino acids long. Looked up from germline, CDR1 is SGHTA and CDR2 is FQGNSA. CDR3 residues: CASSLEGLAGNTIYF. The CDR3 DNA sequence: TGTGCCAGCAGCTTAGAAGGACTCGCTGGAAACACCATATATTTT.

V usage is TRBV2 and J usage is TRBJ2-3, with TRBD2 matching over 7 bases. V shed 5 bases and J 8 bases; nucleotides not matched to a gene: 16. This CDR3 is 16 amino acids long. CDR1 is SNHLY, CDR2 FYNNEI, per germline. The DNA for the CDR3 is TGTGCCAGCAGTAGAGAGACTAGCCGGGGAATTGGTACGCAGTATTTT. This codes for CASSRETSRGIGTQYF.

The chain combines TRBV5-1 with TRBJ2-6; TRBD1 is a possible D gene (5 bases). The germline gives CDR1 SGHRS, CDR2 YFSETQ. V was trimmed by 5 bases and J by 1 base, leaving 10 bases between them. CDR3 length: 15 residues. The CDR3 loop is CASSSPGSGANVLTF. The CDR3 DNA reads TGCGCCAGCAGTTCACCAGGGTCTGGGGCCAACGTCCTGACTTTC.

The chain combines TRBV7-9 with TRBJ1-2; D possibly corresponds to TRBD1 (6 bases). Germline CDR1 reads SEHNR; CDR2 reads FQNEAQ (reference sequence). V gave up 4 bases and J gave up 6 bases, with 15 bases separating them. This CDR3 contains 14 residues. CDR3 nucleotide sequence: TGTGCCAGCAGCTCCGGGACATTGTACCATGGCTACACCTTC. Encoded protein: CASSSGTLYHGYTF.

The chain couples TRBV3-1 (or the pseudogene TRBV3-2) to TRBJ2-2; D not resolved. The V and J ends lost 0 bases and 0 bases respectively, with 8 bases between them. Germline V gene lookup returns CDR1 LGHDT and CDR2 YNNKEL (reference sequence). This CDR3 spans 16 amino acids. CDR3 in DNA: TGTGCCAGCAGCCAAGATCCAAGCTCGAACACCGGGGAGCTGTTTTTT. Translating it yields CASSQDPSSNTGELFF.

The genes are TRBV4-1 and TRBJ2-3, with 7 nucleotides matching TRBD2. The CDR3 has 13 amino acids. In germline, CDR1 is MGHRA, CDR2 YSYEKL. V shed 2 bases and J 6 bases; nucleotides not matched to a gene: 2. This chain's CDR3 is CASSQRGDDTQYF. CDR3 in DNA: TGCGCCAGCAGCCAACGGGGGGACGATACGCAGTATTTT.

V is TRBV6-5 and J is TRBJ1-2; perhaps TRBD1 as D (5 bases). Trimming left V 6 bases short and J 7 bases short, with 15 bases between. This CDR3 has 13 residues. CDR1 and CDR2 from the germline V gene are MNHEY and SVGAGI. The CDR3 sequence is CASSQSWGRGYTF. The CDR3 region has the DNA TGTGCCAGCAGCCAAAGTTGGGGCCGTGGCTACACCTTC.

The chain combines TRBV5-1 with TRBJ1-2, with D tentatively TRBD1 (6 bases). Deletions cut 3 bases from V and 0 bases from J, with 12 bases between. CDR3 length equals 15 residues. The germline gives CDR1 SGHRS, CDR2 YFSETQ. In nucleotides, the CDR3 is TGCGCCAGCAGCTGGGACACCACCGCTAACTATGGCTACACCTTC. Protein: CASSWDTTANYGYTF.

The chain couples TRBV9 to TRBJ2-1; 7 nucleotides line up with TRBD2. Germline trimming cut 2 bases from V and 5 bases from J; bases unmatched to any gene: 1. Germline V gene sequence: CDR1 SGDLS, CDR2 YYNGEE. The CDR3 is made up of 13 amino acids. CDR3 in amino acids: CASSVGGDNEQFF. The CDR3 nucleotides read TGTGCCAGCAGCGTTGGGGGGGACAATGAGCAGTTCTTC.

The chain employs TRBV28 and TRBJ1-5; TRBD1 is a possible D gene (5 bases). Germline CDR1 and CDR2: MDHEN and SYDVKM. The CDR3 has 14 amino acids. V was pared by 5 bases and J by 6 bases, with 14 bases between. The CDR3 nucleotides are TGTGCCAGCAGTCCTGGGGCGGTTCGTCAGCCCCAGCATTTT. It yields the protein CASSPGAVRQPQHF.

The V gene is TRBV5-1, the J gene TRBJ2-3; D perhaps matches TRBD2 (5 bases). Germline CDR1 and CDR2: SGHRS and YFSETQ. CDR3 size: 15 residues. Trimming left V 0 bases short and J 6 bases short, with 14 bases between. Here the CDR3 reads CASSLASRGSDTQYF. The DNA for the CDR3 is TGCGCCAGCAGCTTGGCTTCCCGAGGGTCTGATACGCAGTATTTT.

J is TRBJ2-7 and V is TRBV2, with 8 nucleotides matching TRBD1. The CDR3 is 14 residues long. The J segment lost 4 bases and the V segment lost 5 bases, leaving 7 bases of the junction unmatched. Germline CDR1 reads SNHLY; CDR2 reads FYNNEI. The CDR3 DNA is TGTGCCAGCAGTATGAACAGGGGGTTTTACGAGCAGTACTTC. It yields the protein CASSMNRGFYEQYF.

The V call is TRBV3-1 (or the pseudogene TRBV3-2), the J call TRBJ2-1; D is possibly TRBD2 (5 bases). This CDR3 region has 14 residues. The V end was cut by 0 bases, the J end by 2 bases, with 5 bases between. Germline loops: CDR1 LGHDT, CDR2 YNNKEL (reference sequence). In nucleotides, the CDR3 is TGTGCCAGCAGCCAAGACGGGGCCTACAATGAGCAGTTCTTC. Amino acids: CASSQDGAYNEQFF.

This clone showed up just once. The chain is built from TRBV19 and TRBJ2-1; 12 nucleotides align to TRBD2. The CDR3 sequence is 20 residues long. The V and J ends lost 7 bases and 1 base, in that order; junction bases with no gene match: 17. CDR1 and CDR2 from the germline V gene are LNHDA and SQIVND (reference sequence). CDR3 sequence (DNA): TGTGCCAGTACCATGCTCTCTAGGACTAGCGGGGTCGCGTCCTACAATGAGCAGTTCTTC. Its translation: CASTMLSRTSGVASYNEQFF.

The chain combines TRBV10-2 with TRBJ1-3, with 9 bases identical to TRBD1. CDR1 and CDR2 (germline): WSHSY, SAAADI. This CDR3 is 16 amino acids long. The ends lost 5 bases at V and 0 bases at J; junction bases unmatched: 5. The CDR3 is CASSKTGGSSGNTIYF. In nucleotides, the CDR3 is TGCGCCAGCAGTAAGACAGGGGGTAGCTCTGGAAACACCATATATTTT.

The chain links TRBV4-3 to TRBJ1-1; TRBD1 is a possible D gene (5 bases). Germline CDR1 is LGHNA and CDR2 is YSLEER. The ends were cut back, 1 base at V and 5 bases at J, with 14 bases in the middle. The CDR3 extends over 15 amino acids. In nucleotides, the CDR3 is TGCGCCAGCAGCCAAGCGGCGGGGGTAGGTACTGAAGCTTTCTTT. Encoded protein: CASSQAAGVGTEAFF.

CDR3 region: CAISESRGTEAFF. CDR3 sequence (DNA): TGTGCCATCAGTGAGTCCAGAGGGACTGAAGCTTTCTTT. The chain joins TRBV10-3 to TRBJ1-1; no reliable D call. V lost 0 bases and J lost 5, with 7 bases in between. Germline CDR1 ENHRY, CDR2 SYGVKD. There are 13 residues in the CDR3.

The rearrangement uses TRBV5-1 and TRBJ1-6, with 8 bases identical to TRBD1. The CDR3 has 14 residues. Germline loops: CDR1 SGHRS, CDR2 YFSETQ. V gave up 3 bases and J gave up 10 bases; unmatched junction bases: 6. CDR3 DNA sequence: TGCGCCAGCAGCTCTGGACAGGGCGGCTCACCCCTCCACTTT. This translates into CASSSGQGGSPLHF. The full variable domain, in which reference TRBV5-1 and TRBJ1-6 provide the parts outside the CDR3, is KAGVTQTPRYLIKTRGQQVTLSCSPISGHRSVSWYQQTPGQGLQFLFEYFSETQRNKGNFPGRFSGRQFSNSRSEMNVSTLELGDSALYLCASSSGQGGSPLHFGNGTRLTVT.

The gene calls are TRBV4-1 and TRBJ2-7, with D perhaps matching TRBD1 (5 bases). This CDR3 is built from 14 residues. Germline V gives CDR1 MGHRA, CDR2 YSYEKL. Trimming removed 0 bases from V and 3 bases from J, with 9 bases in between. This chain's CDR3 is CASSQDQGGYEQYF. The CDR3 region has the DNA TGCGCCAGCAGCCAAGACCAGGGTGGCTACGAGCAGTACTTC.

The genes are TRBV9 and TRBJ2-1; tentative D call: TRBD1 (7 bases). The length of the CDR3 is 15 residues. The germline V gene encodes CDR1 SGDLS and CDR2 YYNGEE. V lost 3 bases to trimming and J lost 4 bases, with 14 bases between them. DNA for the CDR3: TGTGCCAGCAGCGCTGGAGGGGGCTCATACAATGAGCAGTTCTTC. Residues: CASSAGGGSYNEQFF.